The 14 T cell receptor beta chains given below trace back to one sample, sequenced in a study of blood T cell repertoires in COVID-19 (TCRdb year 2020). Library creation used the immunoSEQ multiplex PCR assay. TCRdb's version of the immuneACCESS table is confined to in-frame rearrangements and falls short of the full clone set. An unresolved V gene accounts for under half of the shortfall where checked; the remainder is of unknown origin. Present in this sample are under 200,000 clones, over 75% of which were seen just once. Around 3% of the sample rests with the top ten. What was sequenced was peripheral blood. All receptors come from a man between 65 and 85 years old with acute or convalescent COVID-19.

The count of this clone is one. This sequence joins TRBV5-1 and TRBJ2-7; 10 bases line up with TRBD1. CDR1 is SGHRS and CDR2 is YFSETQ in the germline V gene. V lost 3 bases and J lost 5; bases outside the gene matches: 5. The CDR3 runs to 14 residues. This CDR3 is CASSWTGGTNEQYF. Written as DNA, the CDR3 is TGCGCCAGCAGCTGGACAGGGGGAACGAACGAGCAGTACTTC.

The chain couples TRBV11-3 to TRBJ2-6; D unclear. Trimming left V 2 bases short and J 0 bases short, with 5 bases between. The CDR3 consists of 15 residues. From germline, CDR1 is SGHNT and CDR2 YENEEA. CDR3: CASSLSTSGANVLTF. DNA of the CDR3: TGTGCCAGCAGCTTAAGCACCTCTGGGGCCAACGTCCTGACTTTC.

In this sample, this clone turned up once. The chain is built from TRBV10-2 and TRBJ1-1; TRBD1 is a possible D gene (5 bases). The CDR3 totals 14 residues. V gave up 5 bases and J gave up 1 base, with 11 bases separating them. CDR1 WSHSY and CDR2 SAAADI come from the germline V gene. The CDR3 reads CASSLGGRNTEAFF. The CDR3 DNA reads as TGCGCCAGCAGTCTCGGGGGGAGGAACACTGAAGCTTTCTTT.

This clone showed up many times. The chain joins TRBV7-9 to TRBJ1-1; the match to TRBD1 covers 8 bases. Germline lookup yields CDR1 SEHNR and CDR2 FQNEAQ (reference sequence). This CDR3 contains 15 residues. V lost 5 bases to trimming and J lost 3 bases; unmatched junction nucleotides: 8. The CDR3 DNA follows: TGTGCCAGCAGCACAGGGGGACTACTTGACACTGAAGCTTTCTTT. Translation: CASSTGGLLDTEAFF.

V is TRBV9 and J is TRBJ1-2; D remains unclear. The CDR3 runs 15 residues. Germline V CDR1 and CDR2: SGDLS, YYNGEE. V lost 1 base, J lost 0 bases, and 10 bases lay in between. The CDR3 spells CASSVNAAANYGYTF. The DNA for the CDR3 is TGTGCCAGCAGCGTAAACGCCGCGGCTAACTATGGCTACACCTTC.

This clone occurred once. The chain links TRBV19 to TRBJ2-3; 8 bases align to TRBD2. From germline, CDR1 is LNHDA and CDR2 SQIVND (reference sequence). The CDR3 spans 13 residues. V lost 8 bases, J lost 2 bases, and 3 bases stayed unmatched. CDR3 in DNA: TGTGCCAGTGGGACTAGAACCACAGATACGCAGTATTTT. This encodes CASGTRTTDTQYF.

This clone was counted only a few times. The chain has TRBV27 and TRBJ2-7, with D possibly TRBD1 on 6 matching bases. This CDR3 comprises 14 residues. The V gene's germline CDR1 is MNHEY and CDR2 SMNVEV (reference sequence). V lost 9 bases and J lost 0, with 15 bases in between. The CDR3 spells CARLFRTASYEQYF. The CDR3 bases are TGTGCCAGACTTTTCCGGACAGCCTCCTACGAGCAGTACTTC.

CDR3: CASSPVLAVTSTDTQYF. As DNA, the CDR3 is TGTGCCAGCAGCCCGGTTCTAGCTGTTACTAGCACAGATACGCAGTATTTT. The J gene is TRBJ2-3, the V gene TRBV3-1 (or the pseudogene TRBV3-2); D is perhaps TRBD2 (5 bases). V was trimmed by 4 bases and J by 0 bases, leaving 17 bases between them. This CDR3 is 17 amino acids long. From germline, CDR1 is LGHDT and CDR2 YNNKEL (reference sequence).

CDR3 sequence reads: CASSLPGQAKETQYF. CDR3 in DNA: TGTGCCAGCAGCCTCCCGGGACAGGCTAAAGAGACCCAGTACTTC. The chain employs TRBV3-1 (or the pseudogene TRBV3-2) and TRBJ2-5; the match to TRBD1 covers 8 bases. With V trimmed by 4 bases and J by 3 bases, 7 bases remained unmatched. Per the germline V gene, CDR1 is LGHDT and CDR2 is YNNKEL (reference sequence). The CDR3 totals 15 residues.

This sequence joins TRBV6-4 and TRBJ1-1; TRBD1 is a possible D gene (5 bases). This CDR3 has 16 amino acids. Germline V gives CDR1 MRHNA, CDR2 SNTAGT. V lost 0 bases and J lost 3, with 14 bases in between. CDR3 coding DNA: TGTGCCAGCAGTGACTCGAGCGGGGCTCCCCACACTGAAGCTTTCTTT. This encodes CASSDSSGAPHTEAFF.

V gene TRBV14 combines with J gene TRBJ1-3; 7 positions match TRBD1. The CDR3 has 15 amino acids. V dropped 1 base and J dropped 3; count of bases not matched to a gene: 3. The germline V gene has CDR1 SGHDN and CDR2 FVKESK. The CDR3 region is CASSQVGGGGNTIYF. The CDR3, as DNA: TGTGCCAGCAGCCAAGTAGGGGGCGGTGGAAACACCATATATTTT.

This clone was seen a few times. Here the CDR3 DNA reads TGTGCCAGCAGCACAACAGGGGGTCCTAGCATTGAAAAACTGTTTTTT. It yields the protein CASSTTGGPSIEKLFF. The chain recombines TRBV21-1 with TRBJ1-4; TRBD1, as called in the table, went unchecked against the DNA. TRBV21-1 is reported as a pseudogene. This CDR3 contains 16 residues.

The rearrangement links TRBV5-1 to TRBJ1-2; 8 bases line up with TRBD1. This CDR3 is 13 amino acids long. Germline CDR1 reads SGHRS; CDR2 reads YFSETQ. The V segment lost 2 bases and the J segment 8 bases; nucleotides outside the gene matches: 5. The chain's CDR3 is CASSFGQGPGYTF. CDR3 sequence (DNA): TGCGCCAGCAGCTTTGGACAGGGTCCAGGCTACACCTTC.

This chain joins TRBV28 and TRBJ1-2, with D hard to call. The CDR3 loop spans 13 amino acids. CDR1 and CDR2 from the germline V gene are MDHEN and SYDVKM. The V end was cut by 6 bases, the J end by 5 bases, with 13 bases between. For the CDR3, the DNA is TGTGCCAGCAGATTCGGACTCATATATGGCTACACCTTC. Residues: CASRFGLIYGYTF.